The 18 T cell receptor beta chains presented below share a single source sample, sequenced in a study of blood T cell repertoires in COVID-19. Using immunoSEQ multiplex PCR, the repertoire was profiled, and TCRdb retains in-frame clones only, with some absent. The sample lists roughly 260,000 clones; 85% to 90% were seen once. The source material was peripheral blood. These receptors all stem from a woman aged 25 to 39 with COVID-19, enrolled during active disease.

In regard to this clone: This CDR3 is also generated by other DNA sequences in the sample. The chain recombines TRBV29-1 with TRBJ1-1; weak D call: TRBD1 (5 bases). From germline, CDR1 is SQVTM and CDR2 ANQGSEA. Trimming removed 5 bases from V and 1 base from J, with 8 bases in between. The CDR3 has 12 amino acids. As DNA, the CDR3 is TGCAGCGTTCGGCAGGGGAACACTGAAGCTTTCTTT. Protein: CSVRQGNTEAFF.

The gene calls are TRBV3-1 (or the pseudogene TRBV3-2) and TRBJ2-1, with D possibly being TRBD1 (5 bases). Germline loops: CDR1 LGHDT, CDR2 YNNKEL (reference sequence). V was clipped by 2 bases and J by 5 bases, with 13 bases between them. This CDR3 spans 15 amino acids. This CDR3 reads CASSQSGARNNEQFF. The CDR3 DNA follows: TGTGCCAGCAGCCAAAGTGGGGCGAGGAACAATGAGCAGTTCTTC.

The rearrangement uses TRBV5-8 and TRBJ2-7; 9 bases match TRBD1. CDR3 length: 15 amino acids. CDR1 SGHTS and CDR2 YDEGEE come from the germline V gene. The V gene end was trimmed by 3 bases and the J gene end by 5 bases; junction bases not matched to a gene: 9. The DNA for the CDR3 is TGTGCCAGCAGCTGGCCGGGACAGGGAGGTAACGAGCAGTACTTC. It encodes CASSWPGQGGNEQYF.

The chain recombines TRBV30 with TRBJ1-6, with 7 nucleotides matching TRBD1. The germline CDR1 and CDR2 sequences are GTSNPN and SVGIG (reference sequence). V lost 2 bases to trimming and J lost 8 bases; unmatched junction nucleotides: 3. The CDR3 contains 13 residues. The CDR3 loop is CAWSFDRDSPLHF. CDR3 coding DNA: TGTGCCTGGAGTTTTGACAGGGATTCACCCCTCCACTTT. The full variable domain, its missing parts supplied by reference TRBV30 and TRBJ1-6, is SQTIHQWPATLVQPVGSPLSLECTVEGTSNPNLYWYRQAAGRGLQLLFYSVGIGQISSEVPQNLSASRPQDRQFILSSKKLLLSDSGFYLCAWSFDRDSPLHFGNGTRLTVT.

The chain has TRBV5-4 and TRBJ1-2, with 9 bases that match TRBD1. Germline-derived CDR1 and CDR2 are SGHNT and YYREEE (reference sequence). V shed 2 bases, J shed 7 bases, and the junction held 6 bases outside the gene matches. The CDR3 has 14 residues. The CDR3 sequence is CASSFLQGAFGYTF. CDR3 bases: TGTGCCAGCAGCTTTCTACAGGGGGCGTTTGGCTACACCTTC.

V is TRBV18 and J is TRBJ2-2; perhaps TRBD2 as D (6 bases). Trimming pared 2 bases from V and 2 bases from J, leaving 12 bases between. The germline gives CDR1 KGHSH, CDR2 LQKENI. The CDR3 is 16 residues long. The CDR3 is CASSPMGLVNTGELFF. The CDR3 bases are TGTGCCAGCTCACCAATGGGACTGGTCAACACCGGGGAGCTGTTTTTT.

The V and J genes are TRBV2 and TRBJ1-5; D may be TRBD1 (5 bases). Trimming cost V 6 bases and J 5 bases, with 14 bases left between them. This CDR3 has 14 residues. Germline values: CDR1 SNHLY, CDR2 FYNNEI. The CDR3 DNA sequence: TGTGCCAGCAGGATGGGGCGGACGGATCAGCCCCAGCATTTT. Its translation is CASRMGRTDQPQHF.

CDR3 bases: TGTGCCAGCAGCTTCCCGGGACTAGCGGGAGATTTTACCGGGGAGCTGTTTTTT. Its protein is CASSFPGLAGDFTGELFF. The V call is TRBV7-9, the J call TRBJ2-2; 14 bases line up with TRBD2. The germline gives CDR1 SEHNR, CDR2 FQNEAQ (reference sequence). V dropped 3 bases and J dropped 5; count of bases not matched to a gene: 8. The CDR3 is made up of 18 amino acids.

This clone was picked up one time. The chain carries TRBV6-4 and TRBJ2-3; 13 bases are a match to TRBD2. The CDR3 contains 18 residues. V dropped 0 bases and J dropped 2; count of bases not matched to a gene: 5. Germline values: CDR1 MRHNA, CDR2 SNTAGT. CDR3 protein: CASSDSGTSGTVTDTQYF. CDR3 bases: TGTGCCAGCAGTGACTCCGGGACTAGCGGGACTGTCACAGATACGCAGTATTTT.

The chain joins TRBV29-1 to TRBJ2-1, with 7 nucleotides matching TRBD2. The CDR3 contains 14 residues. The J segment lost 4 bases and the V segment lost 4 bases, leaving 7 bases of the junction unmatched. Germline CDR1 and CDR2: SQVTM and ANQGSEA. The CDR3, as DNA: TGCAGCGTTGTGATCCCTAGCGGATACAATGAGCAGTTCTTC. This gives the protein CSVVIPSGYNEQFF.

The CDR3 nucleotides read TGTGCCAGCAGTTCGGCTACCGGGGGGCAGCCCCAGCATTTT. It translates to CASSSATGGQPQHF. J is TRBJ1-5 and V is TRBV27, with D perhaps matching TRBD1 (5 bases). The CDR3 consists of 14 residues. Germline CDR1 and CDR2: MNHEY and SMNVEV (reference sequence). Trimming stripped 4 bases from V and 7 bases from J, with 14 bases between.

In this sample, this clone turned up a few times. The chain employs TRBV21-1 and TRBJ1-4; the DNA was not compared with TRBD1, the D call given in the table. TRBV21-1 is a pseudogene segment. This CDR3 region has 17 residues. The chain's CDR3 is CASSNVRQGLGREKLFF. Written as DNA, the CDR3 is TGTGCCAGCAGCAACGTTAGACAGGGGTTAGGGAGAGAAAAACTGTTTTTT.

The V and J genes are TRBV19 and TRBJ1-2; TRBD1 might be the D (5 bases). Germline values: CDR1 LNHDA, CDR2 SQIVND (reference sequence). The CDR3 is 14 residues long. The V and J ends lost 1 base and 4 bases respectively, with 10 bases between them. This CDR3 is CASSIVHDSYGYTF. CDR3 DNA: TGTGCCAGTAGTATAGTTCATGACAGCTATGGCTACACCTTC.

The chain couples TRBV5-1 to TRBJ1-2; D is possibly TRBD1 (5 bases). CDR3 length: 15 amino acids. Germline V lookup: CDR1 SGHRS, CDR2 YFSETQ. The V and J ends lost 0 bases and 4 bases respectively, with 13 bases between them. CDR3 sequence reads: CASSLVGPDAYGYTF. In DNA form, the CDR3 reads TGCGCCAGCAGCTTGGTGGGGCCGGATGCCTATGGCTACACCTTC.

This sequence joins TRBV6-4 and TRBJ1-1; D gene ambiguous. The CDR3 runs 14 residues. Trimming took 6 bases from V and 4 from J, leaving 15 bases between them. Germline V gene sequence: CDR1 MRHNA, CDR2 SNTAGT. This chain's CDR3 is CASSPTGIGTEAFF. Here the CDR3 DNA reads TGTGCCAGCAGCCCGACGGGGATCGGCACTGAAGCTTTCTTT.

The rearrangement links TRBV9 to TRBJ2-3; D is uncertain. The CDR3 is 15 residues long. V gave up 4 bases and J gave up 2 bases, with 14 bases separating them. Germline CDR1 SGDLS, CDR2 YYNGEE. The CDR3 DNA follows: TGTGCCAGCAGCCGGATCAGCGTCGACACAGATACGCAGTATTTT. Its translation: CASSRISVDTDTQYF.

CDR3 DNA: TGTGCCAGCAGCCCTCCTCGGACAGGGTTGAGCAAAAACATTCAGTACTTC. This sequence encodes CASSPPRTGLSKNIQYF. This chain uses TRBV3-1 (or the pseudogene TRBV3-2) with TRBJ2-4, with 8 bases aligning to TRBD1. CDR3 length: 17 residues. Per the germline V gene, CDR1 is LGHDT and CDR2 is YNNKEL (reference sequence). V was clipped by 4 bases and J by 3 bases; unmatched bases: 11.

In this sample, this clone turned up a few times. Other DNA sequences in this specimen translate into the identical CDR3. The CDR3 is CASSLRSQETQYF. The DNA of the CDR3 is TGTGCCAGCAGTTTACGCAGCCAAGAGACCCAGTACTTC. The chain has TRBV12-3 or TRBV12-4 and TRBJ2-5, with D uncertain. V shed 2 bases and J shed 1 base, with 5 bases lying between them. This CDR3 is built from 13 residues.